This TCR beta chain was sequenced for a study of blood T cell repertoires in COVID-19. How the authors handled the data: Estimated nucleated cell counts came from reference gene primer amplification. Clones were read by immunoSEQ multiplex PCR, and TCRdb kept only the in-frame ones, dropping some. Clonal size and the V and J genes are those of that table, whereas D and trimming came from the DNA. The sample consists of more than 150,000 clones, around 83% of them appearing once. Trimming cost V 5 bases and J 5 bases; bases outside gene matches: 7. The germline V gene encodes CDR1 LNHDA and CDR2 SQIVND (reference sequence). The CDR3 spans 14 residues.

The rearrangement uses TRBV19 and TRBJ2-5; 8 bases are shared with TRBD2. The sequencing sample was made of peripheral blood. This sequence was found in a woman aged 50 to 60 with acute or convalescent COVID-19. The CDR3 protein is CASSPSGSGETQYF. The CDR3 nucleotides read TGTGCCAGTAGTCCAAGCGGGAGCGGGGAGACCCAGTACTTC.